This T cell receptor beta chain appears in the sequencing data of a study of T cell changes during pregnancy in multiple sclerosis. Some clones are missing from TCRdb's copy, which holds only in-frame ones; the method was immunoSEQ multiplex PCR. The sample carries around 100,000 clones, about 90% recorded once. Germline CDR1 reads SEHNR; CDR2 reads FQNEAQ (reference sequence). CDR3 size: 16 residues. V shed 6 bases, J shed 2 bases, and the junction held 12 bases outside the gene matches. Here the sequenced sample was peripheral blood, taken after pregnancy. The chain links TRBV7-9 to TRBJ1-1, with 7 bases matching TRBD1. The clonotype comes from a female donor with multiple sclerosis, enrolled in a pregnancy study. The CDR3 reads CASSYNARQGNTEAFF. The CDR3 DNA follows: TGTGCCAGCAGTTACAACGCGAGACAGGGAAACACTGAAGCTTTCTTT.